This TCR beta chain appears in the sequencing data of a study of prognosis after radiotherapy for stage I lung cancer. Trimming removed 2 bases at V and 6 bases at J, with 8 bases between. Germline CDR1 reads GTSNPN; CDR2 reads SVGIG (reference sequence). There are 12 residues in the CDR3. This clonotype appeared many times. The authors amplified TCR beta CDR3 from genomic DNA using two-round multiplex PCR. Round-one PCR had primers specific to each TRBV and TRBJ gene. Each CDR3 protein is one row after TCRdb ran MiXCR on the multiplex PCR reads. The sample includes 11,000 to 15,000 distinct CDR3 sequences, about a quarter of them seen just once.

The receptor was derived from a donor of 50 years or more with non-small cell lung cancer. Sequencing used PBMCs, obtained before or after stereotactic body radiation therapy (not recorded which). The V call is TRBV30, the J call TRBJ1-5; D is unclear. CDR3 nucleotide sequence: TGTGCCTGGAGTTCGGAGGGTCAGCCCCAGCATTTT. It translates to CAWSSEGQPQHF.